This T cell receptor (beta chain) was recorded in a study of cytomegalovirus exposure and HLA in healthy donors. Study-wide findings and caveats: In terms of immune exposure information, only CMV serostatus was available. A prior analysis recorded that most TCR beta V segments were productive about 90% or about 30% of the time.

With regard to this clone: The antigen is undetermined.

This CDR3 region has 16 residues. With V trimmed by 7 bases and J by 5 bases, 17 bases remained unmatched. Germline assignment: CDR1 SGHRS and CDR2 YFSETQ. With 60 Vbeta and 13 Jbeta primers, the PCR was carried out. Generated by immunoSEQ multiplex PCR, the TCRdb table keeps only in-frame clones and is missing some. The profile shows under 200,000 clones, 75% of them singletons. The sequencing sample was made of PBMCs. The chain links TRBV5-1 to TRBJ1-2, with TRBD1 matching 7 bases. The TCR was taken from a woman in her 50s in good health and CMV-seropositive. This CDR3 reads CASRQGGKPNQYGYTF. The DNA for the CDR3 is TGCGCCAGCCGACAGGGAGGTAAACCGAACCAGTATGGCTACACCTTC.